This entry describes one TCR beta chain. This CDR3 spans 16 amino acids. The germline V and J ends were trimmed by 0 bases and 2 bases, with 13 bases remaining between them. CDR1 is SGHTA, CDR2 FQGNSA, per germline. The data belong to a study of blood T cell repertoires in COVID-19. Across the whole study: Samples taken during acute and convalescent COVID-19 were collected in the United States, Italy and Spain. PBMCs, B-cell-depleted T cells, or T cells were the source of the cDNA or gDNA that made up the material.

In the source study's methods: Quantification of nucleated cells was approximated via reference gene primer amplification. TCRdb keeps only in-frame clones here, not all; method: immunoSEQ multiplex PCR. Clone size and V and J calls were adopted from that table, with D and trimming inferred from the DNA. In the table there are about 260,000 clones, about 90% of which are singletons. This clonotype was sampled from a woman aged 40-49 years who had recovered from COVID-19. Sequenced input: peripheral blood. V and J are TRBV7-2 and TRBJ2-5; D is uncertain. The CDR3 is CASSLAFAPLQETQYF. CDR3 bases: TGTGCCAGCAGCTTAGCGTTCGCTCCACTTCAAGAGACCCAGTACTTC.